This T cell receptor beta chain was profiled in a study of cytomegalovirus exposure and HLA in healthy donors. General study points: For cytomegalovirus status, the classifier reportedly gave diagnoses with high specificity and sensitivity. Investigators reported approximately 150 TCR beta chains as tied to cytomegalovirus. There were three CMV-associated chains whose specificity for CMV antigens was confirmed in vitro.

The CDR3 covers 14 residues. V lost 6 bases and J 4 bases, leaving 12 bases between the germline ends. CDR1 is MNHNS and CDR2 is SASEGT in the germline V gene. These donors were members of the 120-subject validation cohort, a group separate from the approximately 670-subject first cohort. The data were produced by immunoSEQ multiplex PCR, yet TCRdb's version contains in-frame clones alone and is incomplete. In the table there are roughly 120,000 clones, more than 70% of which are singletons. Turning to this clone: Its antigen is currently unknown.

The sequenced material came from PBMCs. The receptor comes from a man between 18 and 29 years old in good health and CMV-seronegative. The rearrangement uses TRBV6-1 and TRBJ2-2; D is possibly TRBD1 (5 bases). The CDR3 DNA follows: TGTGCCAGCAGGGGCAGGGTCGTCACCGGGGAGCTGTTTTTT. Its protein is CASRGRVVTGELFF.